This T cell receptor beta chain is from a study of graft-versus-host responses after intestinal transplantation. Points on this clone: Its target is unknown.

This CDR3 contains 15 residues. Germline CDR1 and CDR2: MGHRA and YSYEKL. Between the trimmed V and J ends, which lost 2 bases and 0 bases, there was a span of 11 bases. Some clones are missing from TCRdb's copy, which holds only in-frame ones; the method was immunoSEQ multiplex PCR. The sample includes tens of thousands of clones, 70% to 90% of them seen just once. The input for sequencing was unstimulated CD8+ T cells sorted from spleen or lymph node cells, taken before intestinal transplant. The source is a human donor who received an intestinal transplant. The chain couples TRBV4-1 to TRBJ2-7; D is possibly TRBD2 (6 bases). CDR3 protein: CASSQHTGLSYEQYF. The CDR3 DNA reads TGCGCCAGCAGCCAACACACGGGACTCTCCTACGAGCAGTACTTC.